This TCR beta chain was found in a study of blood T cell repertoires in COVID-19 (dated by TCRdb to the early 2020s). Some background on the complete study: Samples from collaborators originated in the United States, Italy and Spain and spanned both the acute and convalescent phases of COVID-19. The repertoires were released in a freely available public database meant as a resource for research on the immune response to SARS-CoV-2. Subjects who had been exposed to COVID-19, were actively infected with it, or had recovered from it provided the deeply sampled blood TCRbeta repertoires that made up the dataset. Where HLA class I and class II types were available, the types were taken from metadata supplied by the sample provider, not from assay-based typing. Samples were obtained from the ongoing ImmuneRACE study (first 160 participants) and from approximately 1,200 subjects provided by 6 global collaborators. A de-identified subject ID, COVID-19 status, age in years and sex were almost always included in the sample metadata. The prospective study material was composed of cDNA or gDNA derived from T cells, B-cell-depleted T cells, or PBMCs.

The immunoSEQ Assay, a bias-controlled multiplex PCR, was used to amplify TCRbeta CDR3 regions from genomic DNA. As for the authors' bioinformatics: Nucleated cell counts per sample were estimated from amplification of reference gene primers within the assay. Sequence reads were collapsed and filtered to measure the absolute abundance of every unique TCRbeta CDR3 rearrangement. For each sample, productive Simpson clonality was calculated as the square root of Simpson's diversity index over productive rearrangements. In TCRdb, the immuneACCESS table is reduced to in-frame sequences with V and J assigned. These tables do not hold every clone; where another copy was compared, an unresolved V gene accounts for under half, and the others remain unexplained. That table supplies the V and J calls and clone size; D and trimming were determined from the DNA. For this sample there are more than 150,000 clones; around 80% appear just once. The top ten hold 2.5% to 3.5% of the sample.

The study at large found these results: Clinical and demographic metadata were provided uncurated, with the amount varying by source and participant.

Counted from cysteine to phenylalanine, this CDR3 has 18 amino acids. The only DNA kept is the CDR3, 54 bases in frame from the first base. The germline V gene yields MDHEN for CDR1 and SYDVKM for CDR2. The germline ends are 17 bases apart after V is trimmed by 2 bases and J by 0 bases. Collaborating institutions collected whole blood in K2EDTA tubes following their own protocols. For TCRbeta analysis, collaborator samples were shipped as frozen whole blood, as isolated PBMCs, or as DNA extracted from either sample type. The sample holds one count of this clone. Its antigen is still unknown. Base qualities are missing; no much larger clone stands one base away.

The material sequenced was peripheral blood. The clonotype originates from an elderly woman with active or convalescent COVID-19. The chain was built from TRBV28 and TRBJ1-3; perhaps TRBD1 is the D gene, with 6 bases matching. The nucleotides are TGTGCCAGCAGTTTAGTGGGGGGGACATTACACTCTGGAAACACCATATATTTT. This is translated as CASSLVGGTLHSGNTIYF.